Below, 12 T cell receptor beta chains from the same sample are listed, as sequenced in a study of cytomegalovirus exposure and HLA in healthy donors. PCR used 60 Vbeta primers and 13 Jbeta primers. Sequencing used immunoSEQ multiplex PCR; TCRdb keeps in-frame clones, though not all of them. This sample has 150,000 to 200,000 clones, with around four fifths found just once. Sequenced: PBMCs. All receptors come from a female donor in good health and CMV-seronegative.

This sequence joins TRBV7-2 and TRBJ2-3; no clear D gene. The V end lost 3 bases, the J end lost 4 bases, and 14 bases lay between the germline ends. Germline-derived CDR1 and CDR2 are SGHTA and FQGNSA. The CDR3 extends over 15 amino acids. CDR3 in amino acids: CASSLGRRLSDTQYF. As DNA, the CDR3 is TGTGCCAGCAGCTTGGGTCGCAGGCTTTCAGATACGCAGTATTTT.

The chain combines TRBV4-1 with TRBJ2-2; D gene unclear. V dropped 0 bases and J dropped 6 bases, with 5 bases sitting between them. Per the germline V gene, CDR1 is MGHRA and CDR2 is YSYEKL. CDR3 length equals 13 residues. The CDR3 sequence is CASSQDLAGELFF. The DNA for the CDR3 is TGCGCCAGCAGCCAAGACCTCGCCGGGGAGCTGTTTTTT.

At least ten counts were recorded for this clone. The rearrangement uses TRBV19 and TRBJ1-6, with D possibly TRBD1 on 5 matching bases. Trimming pared 0 bases from V and 17 bases from J, leaving 8 bases between. Germline lookup yields CDR1 LNHDA and CDR2 SQIVND (reference sequence). The CDR3 has 11 residues. The CDR3 bases are TGTGCCAGTAGTATAGAAGGGGAATTCCACTTT. Translating gives CASSIEGEFHF.

The chain is built from TRBV4-2 and TRBJ2-3; 8 bases fit TRBD2. The germline CDR1 and CDR2 sequences are LGHNA and YNFKEQ. V dropped 1 base and J dropped 14; count of bases not matched to a gene: 5. The CDR3 contains 12 residues. CDR3 amino acids: CASSQGGLVMYF. The CDR3 nucleotides read TGTGCCAGCAGCCAAGGGGGACTAGTGATGTATTTT.

This chain uses TRBV4-3 with TRBJ1-6; perhaps TRBD1 as D (6 bases). The CDR3 length is 14 residues. Germline V gives CDR1 LGHNA, CDR2 YSLEER. V lost 6 bases, J lost 5 bases, and 11 bases lay in between. CDR3 coding DNA: TGCGCCAGCAGTAGACAGGCGGATAATTCACCCCTCCACTTT. As protein: CASSRQADNSPLHF.

The genes are TRBV13 and TRBJ2-7; no reliable D call. V was shortened by 10 bases and J by 3 bases, with 19 bases between the two germline ends. CDR3 length: 14 amino acids. Germline-derived CDR1 and CDR2 are PRHDT and FYEKMQ (reference sequence). The CDR3 reads CATTRPTNNYEQYF. CDR3 in DNA: TGTGCCACTACTCGCCCTACCAATAACTACGAGCAGTACTTC.

The chain uses TRBV14 and TRBJ2-3; the D is unclear. The ends were cut back, 4 bases at V and 5 bases at J, with 7 bases in the middle. In germline, CDR1 is SGHDN, CDR2 FVKESK. CDR3 length: 12 residues. The CDR3 reads CASSPWRDTQYF. The CDR3 DNA is TGTGCCAGCAGCCCCTGGAGAGATACGCAGTATTTT.

V and J are TRBV7-8 and TRBJ2-3, with TRBD2 identical over 12 bases. Trimming removed 5 bases from V and 2 bases from J; junction bases left unmatched: 5. The germline V gene has CDR1 SGHVS and CDR2 FQNEAQ. The CDR3 covers 16 residues. The DNA of the CDR3 is TGTGCCAGCAGCGCTAGACTAGCGGGGGACACAGATACGCAGTATTTT. Protein: CASSARLAGDTDTQYF.

To note about this clone: A read error may account for a junction end that differs from germline. The chain is built from TRBV7-3 and TRBJ2-7; D remains unclear. Germline values: CDR1 SGHTA, CDR2 FQGTGA. The CDR3 length is 13 residues. As DNA, the CDR3 is TGTGCCAGCAGCCTAACCTTCGGAGATGAGCAGTACTTC. Its protein product is CASSLTFGDEQYF.

V usage is TRBV7-9 and J usage is TRBJ1-5; D perhaps matches TRBD1 (5 bases). Germline V gene sequence: CDR1 SEHNR, CDR2 FQNEAQ (reference sequence). V dropped 3 bases and J dropped 3 bases, with 12 bases sitting between them. The CDR3 loop spans 15 amino acids. The CDR3 DNA reads as TGTGCCAGCAGCTTCTATGGGGGACTCAATCAGCCCCAGCATTTT. This translates into CASSFYGGLNQPQHF.

The CDR3 sequence is CASSPAAVELFF. The CDR3 DNA reads as TGTGCCAGCTCACCGGCGGCCGTTGAGCTGTTTTTT. The gene calls are TRBV18 and TRBJ2-2; no clear D gene. Germline V gives CDR1 KGHSH, CDR2 LQKENI. V was pared by 3 bases and J by 11 bases, with 10 bases between. CDR3 length: 12 amino acids.

This chain's CDR3 is CASSPISIDGELFF. CDR3 DNA sequence: TGTGCCAGCTCACCGATTAGTATCGACGGGGAGCTGTTTTTT. J is TRBJ2-2 and V is TRBV18, with no clear D. Per the germline V gene, CDR1 is KGHSH and CDR2 is LQKENI. This CDR3 comprises 14 residues. Trimming shortened V by 3 bases and J by 7 bases, and 12 bases separated the two germline ends.